The 13 T cell receptor beta chains listed next were all sequenced from one sample in a study of CD8 T cells in ankylosing spondylitis. TCRdb re-derived calls from the 5' RACE reads in MiXCR, one entry per CDR3 protein. The table includes around 220,000 distinct CDR3 sequences, about 10% detected once. The specimen sequenced was blood, either unsorted or a sorted T cell fraction (not recorded which). The receptors were gathered from a male donor with ankylosing spondylitis or in good health (not recorded which).

This clonotype was recorded at least ten times. The rearrangement links TRBV7-9 to TRBJ2-5; 8 nucleotides align to TRBD1. CDR3 length: 16 amino acids. Trimming cost V 5 bases and J 4 bases; bases outside gene matches: 12. Germline V lookup: CDR1 SEHNR, CDR2 FQNEAQ (reference sequence). CDR3 in DNA: TGTGCCAGCAGCACCCCGGGACAGGTAGAGATAGAGACCCAGTACTTC. Translation: CASSTPGQVEIETQYF.

This clonotype was recorded at least ten times. This rearrangement joins TRBV15 to TRBJ1-2, with TRBD1 matching 8 bases. Trimming cost V 4 bases and J 4 bases; bases outside gene matches: 8. Germline assignment: CDR1 LNHNV and CDR2 YYDKDF (reference sequence). This CDR3 region has 15 residues. This CDR3 reads CATSIGTGFPYGYTF. As DNA, the CDR3 is TGTGCCACCAGCATTGGGACAGGCTTCCCCTATGGCTACACCTTC.

There are many counts of this clonotype. The gene calls are TRBV18 and TRBJ2-3; either TRBD1 or TRBD2 may fit D (5 bases each). Per germline, CDR1 KGHSH and CDR2 LQKENI. V shed 0 bases and J shed 9 bases, with 7 bases lying between them. The CDR3 contains 12 residues. The chain's CDR3 is CASSPPGETQYF. Here the CDR3 DNA reads TGTGCCAGCTCACCACCGGGGGAGACGCAGTATTTT.

In this sample, this clonotype turned up a few times. The chain combines TRBV7-2 with TRBJ2-2, with a possible D match to TRBD1 (5 bases). This CDR3 is built from 15 residues. Per germline, CDR1 SGHTA and CDR2 FQGNSA. Trimming took off 3 bases at V and 1 base at J, with 9 bases between the two ends. The CDR3 loop reads CASSFRTRNTGELFF. CDR3 DNA sequence: TGTGCCAGCAGCTTTAGGACAAGGAACACCGGGGAGCTGTTTTTT.

The V gene is TRBV10-3, the J gene TRBJ2-3, with 7 bases lining up with TRBD1. The germline gives CDR1 ENHRY, CDR2 SYGVKD. The CDR3 length is 13 residues. The V and J ends lost 7 bases and 3 bases, in that order; junction bases with no gene match: 4. The CDR3 region is CAITGGSTDTQYF. The DNA of the CDR3 is TGTGCCATCACAGGGGGATCGACAGATACGCAGTATTTT.

The table lists this clonotype with many counts. The chain has TRBV7-2 and TRBJ2-7, with D maybe TRBD2 (5 bases). This CDR3 comprises 16 residues. With 1 base removed from V and 0 bases from J, the gap between germline ends came to 13 bases. Germline loops: CDR1 SGHTA, CDR2 FQGNSA. Here the CDR3 DNA reads TGTGCCAGCAGCTTAGGGTTGGACGGGATCTCCTACGAGCAGTACTTC. Its protein product is CASSLGLDGISYEQYF.

This chain links TRBV5-5 with TRBJ1-1, with D unclear. V lost 0 bases, J lost 0 bases, and 18 bases lay in between. The CDR3 runs 18 residues. Germline V lookup: CDR1 SGHKS, CDR2 YYEKEE (reference sequence). The CDR3 nucleotides read TGTGCCAGCAGCTTGGGTCCGGCCTCATTTAGCATGAACACTGAAGCTTTCTTT. Its translation is CASSLGPASFSMNTEAFF. The full variable domain, its missing parts supplied by reference TRBV5-5 and TRBJ1-1, is DAGVTQSPTHLIKTRGQQVTLRCSPISGHKSVSWYQQVLGQGPQFIFQYYEKEERGRGNFPDRFSARQFPNYSSELNVNALLLGDSALYLCASSLGPASFSMNTEAFFGQGTRLTVV.

This clonotype showed up many times. The CDR3 bases are TGCAGTGCCGCGAATGGCAATCAGCCCCAGCATTTT. Amino acids: CSAANGNQPQHF. The chain links TRBV20-1 to TRBJ1-5; D gene ambiguous. This CDR3 comprises 12 residues. CDR1 is DFQATT and CDR2 is SNEGSKA in the germline V gene (reference sequence). The V and J ends lost 6 bases and 2 bases respectively, with 8 bases between them.

This clonotype has only a few counts. The chain carries TRBV5-1 and TRBJ2-3; 7 bases align to TRBD2. The CDR3 runs 16 residues. Germline loops: CDR1 SGHRS, CDR2 YFSETQ. Unmatched junction bases numbered 5, after V lost 1 base and J lost 0 bases. The CDR3 reads CASSLFGGGSTDTQYF. CDR3 nucleotide sequence: TGCGCCAGCAGCTTGTTTGGCGGGGGAAGCACAGATACGCAGTATTTT.

This clonotype was seen only a few times. The V call is TRBV7-3, the J call TRBJ2-3, with D possibly TRBD2 on 7 matching bases. Germline V gene data show CDR1 as SGHTA and CDR2 as FQGTGA. This CDR3 region has 16 residues. Trimming pared 1 base from V and 0 bases from J, leaving 11 bases between. CDR3 protein: CASSLRAGASTDTQYF. The CDR3 DNA follows: TGTGCCAGCAGCTTAAGGGCGGGGGCTAGCACAGATACGCAGTATTTT.

V usage is TRBV7-2 and J usage is TRBJ2-3; 8 positions match TRBD2. With 5 bases clipped from V and 3 bases from J, the junction kept 4 bases outside the gene matches. Germline CDR1 is SGHTA and CDR2 is FQGNSA. The CDR3 has 14 amino acids. Written as DNA, the CDR3 is TGTGCCAGCAGCGAGGGACTAGTGACAGATACGCAGTATTTT. Protein product: CASSEGLVTDTQYF.

V usage is TRBV29-1 and J usage is TRBJ2-7; 8 bases match TRBD2. The CDR3 length is 15 residues. Germline V lookup: CDR1 SQVTM, CDR2 ANQGSEA. V shed 7 bases and J 1 base; nucleotides not matched to a gene: 12. In DNA, the CDR3 is TGCAGCGCCGCAGGCAGTAGCGGGGCATCCTACGAGCAGTACTTC. It yields the protein CSAAGSSGASYEQYF.

This clonotype has more than one count but fewer than ten. This chain links TRBV3-1 with TRBJ2-5, with 8 bases identical to TRBD2. Per germline, CDR1 LGHDT and CDR2 YNNKEL (reference sequence). The CDR3 spans 17 residues. V lost 4 bases and J lost 5; bases outside the gene matches: 15. The CDR3 DNA is TGTGCCAGCAGCCTTGCCGGGACTAGTCAGCGGTGGGAGACCCAGTACTTC. Protein: CASSLAGTSQRWETQYF.